This entry lists 25 T cell receptor beta chains sequenced from one sample in a study of T cell responses to AZD1222 COVID-19 vaccine. Clones were sequenced by immunoSEQ multiplex PCR, and TCRdb holds only the in-frame ones, with some missing. Of fewer than 150,000 clones in the sample, around 90% were seen once. The starting material was peripheral blood, obtained 28 days after the second AZD1222 dose. The receptor set was obtained from an adult who received the AZD1222 COVID-19 vaccine.

CDR3 sequence (DNA): TGTGCCAGCAGTTTTCACTATGGCTACACCTTC. Protein sequence: CASSFHYGYTF. This chain connects TRBV28 to TRBJ1-2, with D hard to call. V lost 3 bases, J lost 3 bases, and 2 bases lay in between. Looked up from germline, CDR1 is MDHEN and CDR2 is SYDVKM. The CDR3 contains 11 residues.

The J gene is TRBJ1-2, the V gene TRBV4-2, with unresolved D. Trimming removed 0 bases at V and 5 bases at J, with 19 bases between. The CDR3 runs to 17 residues. Germline assignment: CDR1 LGHNA and CDR2 YNFKEQ. The CDR3 region is CASSQEGGPGLRYGYTF. The CDR3, as DNA: TGTGCCAGCAGCCAAGAAGGCGGGCCGGGGTTAAGGTATGGCTACACCTTC.

This chain joins TRBV18 and TRBJ1-3; D remains ambiguous. Germline V gene sequence: CDR1 KGHSH, CDR2 LQKENI. CDR3 length: 15 residues. V lost 0 bases, J lost 4 bases, and 10 bases lay in between. The CDR3 loop reads CASSPPSLEGNTIYF. Here the CDR3 DNA reads TGTGCCAGCTCACCACCGAGTTTAGAAGGAAACACCATATATTTT.

J is TRBJ2-2 and V is TRBV2; D is perhaps TRBD1 (5 bases). V was trimmed by 6 bases and J by 1 base, leaving 9 bases between them. Germline assignment: CDR1 SNHLY and CDR2 FYNNEI. The CDR3 has 14 amino acids. CDR3 in amino acids: CASRQDQNTGELFF. CDR3 bases: TGTGCCAGCAGACAGGACCAGAACACCGGGGAGCTGTTTTTT.

The rearrangement joins TRBV4-1 to TRBJ2-1; TRBD1 aligns across 9 bases. V gave up 4 bases and J gave up 2 bases; unmatched junction bases: 9. Germline CDR1 and CDR2: MGHRA and YSYEKL. This CDR3 is built from 17 residues. CDR3: CASSRDPGQGPYNEQFF. In nucleotides, the CDR3 is TGCGCCAGCAGCCGAGACCCCGGACAGGGGCCCTACAATGAGCAGTTCTTC.

The chain combines TRBV2 with TRBJ2-5; 9 nucleotides agree with TRBD1. The CDR3 is 15 residues long. The V segment lost 5 bases and the J segment 5 bases; nucleotides outside the gene matches: 9. CDR1 is SNHLY and CDR2 is FYNNEI in the germline V gene. CDR3 protein: CASSKDRDREETQYF. The CDR3 region has the DNA TGTGCCAGCAGTAAGGACCGGGACAGGGAGGAGACCCAGTACTTC.

This clone showed up just a few times. This chain joins TRBV7-9 and TRBJ2-3, with D unresolved. Germline loops: CDR1 SEHNR, CDR2 FQNEAQ (reference sequence). There are 11 residues in the CDR3. The V end lost 6 bases, the J end lost 8 bases, and 9 bases lay between the germline ends. This CDR3 is CASRAEGTQYF. The CDR3 region has the DNA TGTGCCAGCAGGGCGGAAGGTACGCAGTATTTT.

The V gene is TRBV6-5, the J gene TRBJ1-1; D gene unclear. The CDR3 consists of 12 residues. Trimming removed 7 bases at V and 5 bases at J, with 11 bases between. Per the germline V gene, CDR1 is MNHEY and CDR2 is SVGAGI. The CDR3 DNA reads as TGTGCCAGCAATAATCCGGGAACTGAAGCTTTCTTT. Amino acids: CASNNPGTEAFF.

The table lists this clone with a count of one. V and J are TRBV6-1 and TRBJ2-7, with D perhaps TRBD2 (5 bases). V lost 2 bases and J 2 bases, leaving 7 bases between the germline ends. This CDR3 contains 13 residues. CDR1 and CDR2 (germline): MNHNS, SASEGT. The CDR3 bases are TGTGCCAGCAGTGAACAGACTACCTACGAGCAGTACTTC. Protein product: CASSEQTTYEQYF.

The V gene is TRBV14, the J gene TRBJ2-5; maybe TRBD1 (6 bases). The germline V and J ends were trimmed by 0 bases and 4 bases, with 15 bases remaining between them. CDR1 SGHDN and CDR2 FVKESK come from the germline V gene. This CDR3 is built from 16 residues. Here the CDR3 reads CASSQDGTNPRETQYF. The CDR3 DNA follows: TGTGCCAGCAGCCAAGACGGGACAAATCCCCGAGAGACCCAGTACTTC.

V is TRBV6-2 or TRBV6-3 and J is TRBJ2-1; D may be TRBD2 (7 bases). The CDR3 is made up of 17 amino acids. V lost 4 bases, J lost 2 bases, and 18 bases lay in between. Germline assignment: CDR1 MNHEY and CDR2 SVGEGT. CDR3 coding DNA: TGTGCCAGCAGTTTCCGGGTTGTCGGGGGGCCCTACAATGAGCAGTTCTTC. It is translated as CASSFRVVGGPYNEQFF.

The CDR3 DNA reads as TGTGCCAGCAGCAATACAGGGTCTGGGGCCAACGTCCTGACTTTC. Its translation is CASSNTGSGANVLTF. J is TRBJ2-6 and V is TRBV27, with a possible D match to TRBD1 (6 bases). The CDR3 covers 15 residues. The V end was cut by 6 bases, the J end by 1 base, with 10 bases between. CDR1 and CDR2 from the germline V gene are MNHEY and SMNVEV (reference sequence).

The chain employs TRBV6-5 and TRBJ1-1; D call uncertain. Germline V CDR1 and CDR2: MNHEY, SVGAGI. This CDR3 comprises 13 residues. Trimming stripped 6 bases from V and 10 bases from J, with 18 bases between. The CDR3 region has the DNA TGTGCCAGCAGCCCCCGCAGTATCAAGGGAGCTTTCTTT. This gives the protein CASSPRSIKGAFF.

The chain links TRBV18 to TRBJ1-1; 9 bases are a match to TRBD1. The germline V gene has CDR1 KGHSH and CDR2 LQKENI. The CDR3 runs to 13 residues. The V and J ends lost 8 bases and 5 bases, in that order; junction bases with no gene match: 6. In DNA form, the CDR3 reads TGTGCCAGCGGGACAGGGAGTAATACTGAAGCTTTCTTT. It codes for CASGTGSNTEAFF.

The rearrangement joins TRBV19 to TRBJ1-5, with D uncertain. V was clipped by 7 bases and J by 10 bases, with 20 bases between them. The CDR3 has 14 amino acids. The germline V gene has CDR1 LNHDA and CDR2 SQIVND (reference sequence). The DNA for the CDR3 is TGTGCCAGTACAAGGTGGGCAGATCAAGAACCCCAGCATTTT. It specifies CASTRWADQEPQHF.

In its sample, this clone was seen once. For the CDR3, the DNA is TGCGCCAGCAGCCAAGTGGGGGCGGACTCACCCCTCCACTTT. It translates to CASSQVGADSPLHF. This chain joins TRBV4-1 and TRBJ1-6; D possibly corresponds to TRBD1 (6 bases). The CDR3 extends over 14 amino acids. In germline, CDR1 is MGHRA, CDR2 YSYEKL. Between the trimmed V and J ends, which lost 1 base and 10 bases, there was a span of 11 bases.

The chain uses TRBV28 and TRBJ2-5; 11 nucleotides agree with TRBD2. In germline, CDR1 is MDHEN, CDR2 SYDVKM. V trimming: 6 bases; J trimming: 4 bases; junction bases outside the gene matches: 10. This CDR3 is 16 amino acids long. The CDR3 loop reads CASSPPGLAGGETQYF. For the CDR3, the DNA is TGTGCCAGCAGCCCACCTGGGCTAGCGGGAGGAGAGACCCAGTACTTC.

This clone came up a few times. A read error may account for a junction end that differs from germline. The CDR3: CASSLAGGPRDTQYF. DNA for the CDR3: TGTGCCAGCAGTTTAGCGGGGGGGCCTAGAGATACGCAGTATTTT. The chain combines TRBV7-2 with TRBJ2-3; 11 nucleotides agree with TRBD2. Germline CDR1 is SGHTA and CDR2 is FQGNSA. The CDR3 consists of 15 residues.

The chain joins TRBV27 to TRBJ2-3; D is possibly TRBD1 (6 bases). V lost 5 bases and J lost 1, with 13 bases in between. CDR1 is MNHEY, CDR2 SMNVEV, per germline (reference sequence). This CDR3 spans 15 amino acids. CDR3 sequence (DNA): TGTGCCAGCAGTCCACAGGGAAGGGGCACAGATACGCAGTATTTT. Translating gives CASSPQGRGTDTQYF.

As DNA, the CDR3 is TGCGCCAGCAGCTTGGAAGTTCGGGAGTACGGGGAGCTGTTTTTT. Translating gives CASSLEVREYGELFF. This rearrangement joins TRBV5-1 to TRBJ2-2, with D perhaps TRBD2 (6 bases). The CDR3 sequence is 15 residues long. The V end lost 0 bases, the J end lost 7 bases, and 13 bases lay between the germline ends. Per germline, CDR1 SGHRS and CDR2 YFSETQ.

The chain recombines TRBV7-2 with TRBJ1-5; the D is unclear. CDR1 and CDR2 (germline): SGHTA, FQGNSA. The CDR3 length is 13 residues. V lost 4 bases and J lost 7, with 11 bases in between. CDR3 region: CASSWRENQPQHF. The DNA for the CDR3 is TGTGCCAGCAGCTGGCGAGAGAACCAGCCCCAGCATTTT.

V usage is TRBV29-1 and J usage is TRBJ2-2; D not resolved. The CDR3 runs 13 residues. Looked up from germline, CDR1 is SQVTM and CDR2 is ANQGSEA. Trimming removed 4 bases at V and 4 bases at J, with 10 bases between. The CDR3 spells CSVVGYSTGELFF. In DNA, the CDR3 is TGCAGCGTTGTTGGGTACAGCACCGGGGAGCTGTTTTTT.

The chain is built from TRBV28 and TRBJ1-2, with D perhaps TRBD1 (6 bases). The V gene's germline CDR1 is MDHEN and CDR2 SYDVKM. The CDR3 extends over 15 amino acids. The V end lost 6 bases, the J end lost 3 bases, and 17 bases lay between the germline ends. Here the CDR3 reads CASSQEVGGYYGYTF. The CDR3 DNA follows: TGTGCCAGCAGCCAAGAAGTGGGGGGCTACTATGGCTACACCTTC.

This clone was observed a few times. V and J are TRBV27 and TRBJ1-5; D may be TRBD1 (6 bases). Trimming shortened V by 5 bases and J by 5 bases, and 19 bases separated the two germline ends. Germline V gene lookup returns CDR1 MNHEY and CDR2 SMNVEV (reference sequence). The CDR3 is 16 amino acids. The CDR3 is CASSPSGTWAHQPQHF. The CDR3 DNA is TGTGCCAGCAGTCCTTCCGGGACATGGGCCCATCAGCCCCAGCATTTT.

This chain uses TRBV3-1 (or the pseudogene TRBV3-2) with TRBJ2-1, with 11 bases fitting TRBD2. The V and J ends lost 4 bases and 12 bases, in that order; junction bases with no gene match: 20. The CDR3 loop spans 18 amino acids. Germline V gene sequence: CDR1 LGHDT, CDR2 YNNKEL (reference sequence). CDR3 in DNA: TGTGCCAGCAGCCGTTTGTCAGCCGGGACTAGCGGATCCACTTGGCAGTTCTTC. Amino acid sequence: CASSRLSAGTSGSTWQFF.